These 27 T cell receptor beta chains came from one sample sequenced in a study of Ad26.COV2.S vaccination and SARS-CoV-2 variants. Some clones are missing from TCRdb's copy, which holds only in-frame ones; the method was immunoSEQ multiplex PCR. The data contain 380,000 or so clones, approximately 86% of them singletons. Treatment in this sample: around 19 received Ad26.COV2.S at low or high dose, single or two shots; 5 received placebo; per-sample allocation not given. Samples came from day 63 after the first vaccine or placebo injection. The sample was peripheral blood, taken in a trial of Ad26.COV2.S vaccine versus placebo. Receptors originate from a person aged 18-60 years who received the Ad26.COV2.S COVID-19 vaccine or a placebo.

V gene TRBV28 combines with J gene TRBJ1-2; no clear D. Germline CDR1 is MDHEN and CDR2 is SYDVKM. The ends were cut back, 5 bases at V and 4 bases at J, with 14 bases in the middle. This CDR3 contains 14 residues. The CDR3, as DNA: TGTGCCAGCAGTACCCTCGAGGAGGGCTATGGCTACACCTTC. Residues: CASSTLEEGYGYTF.

The rearrangement joins TRBV2 to TRBJ2-4; D gene uncertain. The CDR3 covers 13 residues. CDR1 and CDR2 (germline): SNHLY, FYNNEI. V was trimmed by 8 bases and J by 0 bases, leaving 8 bases between them. The CDR3 DNA reads TGTGCCAGCGTAAAACTAGCCAAAAACATTCAGTACTTC. It is translated as CASVKLAKNIQYF.

The CDR3 coding sequence is TGCGCCAGCAGCCAAGTGGGTGGTCCAGAAGCTTTCTTT. Its translation: CASSQVGGPEAFF. This sequence joins TRBV4-1 and TRBJ1-1; D unclear. Trimming left V 1 base short and J 8 bases short, with 11 bases between. The germline V gene encodes CDR1 MGHRA and CDR2 YSYEKL. The CDR3 has 13 amino acids.

CDR3 bases: TGTGCCAGTAGTATGGGACAGGCCTTCAATCAGCCCCAGCATTTT. Protein: CASSMGQAFNQPQHF. The chain employs TRBV19 and TRBJ1-5; 8 nucleotides line up with TRBD1. Losses at the gene ends were 3 bases for V and 3 bases for J; bases not matched to a gene: 4. Germline V gene data show CDR1 as LNHDA and CDR2 as SQIVND (reference sequence). CDR3 length: 15 residues.

V is TRBV3-1 (or the pseudogene TRBV3-2) and J is TRBJ2-1; a weak D match, TRBD1 (5 bases). Trimming shortened V by 2 bases and J by 7 bases, and 15 bases separated the two germline ends. The CDR3 is 15 amino acids. Germline lookup yields CDR1 LGHDT and CDR2 YNNKEL (reference sequence). The CDR3, as DNA: TGTGCCAGCAGCCAATCTTTGGGGCTAGGAAATGAGCAGTTCTTC. Encoded protein: CASSQSLGLGNEQFF.

This chain connects TRBV5-1 to TRBJ1-2, with 7 bases lining up with TRBD1. The germline V gene has CDR1 SGHRS and CDR2 YFSETQ. CDR3 length: 14 residues. The junction had 4 bases not matched to a gene; V was cut back by 4 bases and J by 1 base. The CDR3 DNA reads as TGCGCCAGCAGCAAGGGACAGAGTAACTATGGCTACACCTTC. Translation: CASSKGQSNYGYTF. The full variable domain, with the rest looked up from reference TRBV5-1 and TRBJ1-2, is KAGVTQTPRYLIKTRGQQVTLSCSPISGHRSVSWYQQTPGQGLQFLFEYFSETQRNKGNFPGRFSGRQFSNSRSEMNVSTLELGDSALYLCASSKGQSNYGYTFGSGTRLTVV.

Note on this clone: The junction shows a germline mismatch at one end, possibly a read error. The genes are TRBV7-3 and TRBJ2-1; the match to TRBD2 covers 7 bases. Germline lookup yields CDR1 SGHTA and CDR2 FQGTGA. This CDR3 contains 18 residues. The CDR3 is CAGSLMASGPERYNEQFF. Here the CDR3 DNA reads TGTGCCGGCAGCTTAATGGCTAGCGGACCAGAGAGATACAATGAGCAGTTCTTC.

This chain uses TRBV6-1 with TRBJ2-3; D gene ambiguous. This CDR3 region has 14 residues. Per the germline V gene, CDR1 is MNHNS and CDR2 is SASEGT. Trimming removed 2 bases at V and 7 bases at J, with 13 bases between. Here the CDR3 reads CASSETRHSNTQYF. CDR3 bases: TGTGCCAGCAGTGAAACTCGACATAGTAATACGCAGTATTTT.

The chain carries TRBV28 and TRBJ1-4, with D perhaps TRBD1 (5 bases). V was shortened by 3 bases and J by 0 bases, with 14 bases between the two germline ends. Germline V lookup: CDR1 MDHEN, CDR2 SYDVKM. The CDR3 covers 17 residues. The CDR3, as DNA: TGTGCCAGCAGTTTTGGTCAGGGAGACGCAACTAATGAAAAACTGTTTTTT. Amino acids: CASSFGQGDATNEKLFF.

The chain recombines TRBV9 with TRBJ1-2; D is possibly TRBD1 (5 bases). Trimming stripped 3 bases from V and 5 bases from J, with 11 bases between. Germline CDR1 is SGDLS and CDR2 is YYNGEE. The CDR3 extends over 13 amino acids. The CDR3 DNA reads as TGTGCCAGCAGCGGGGGGAATGGTTATGGCTACACCTTC. Its protein is CASSGGNGYGYTF.

This clone was recorded once. The rearrangement joins TRBV4-3 to TRBJ1-2; perhaps TRBD1 as D (6 bases). CDR1 is LGHNA, CDR2 YSLEER, per germline. V shed 3 bases and J shed 5 bases, with 19 bases lying between them. This CDR3 contains 16 residues. The CDR3 sequence: CASSQDWGGADYGYTF. The CDR3 DNA reads TGCGCCAGCAGCCAGGACTGGGGGGGGGCGGATTATGGCTACACCTTC.

This clone was recorded only once. This chain joins TRBV6-5 and TRBJ2-1; 8 bases are shared with TRBD1. V gave up 5 bases and J gave up 7 bases; unmatched junction bases: 10. CDR1 MNHEY and CDR2 SVGAGI come from the germline V gene. The CDR3 loop spans 15 amino acids. The CDR3 region is CASSIQGGFVNEQFF. The CDR3, as DNA: TGTGCCAGCAGTATACAGGGGGGTTTCGTAAATGAGCAGTTCTTC.

The rearrangement uses TRBV19 and TRBJ1-2, with 10 bases aligning to TRBD1. CDR1 and CDR2 from the germline V gene are LNHDA and SQIVND (reference sequence). V trimming: 6 bases; J trimming: 5 bases; junction bases outside the gene matches: 9. CDR3 length: 15 residues. The CDR3 DNA reads TGTGCCAGTAGGTGGGACAGGGGAGAGTCGTATGGCTACACCTTC. Its protein product is CASRWDRGESYGYTF.

The chain couples TRBV5-1 to TRBJ2-7; D is unclear. The CDR3 totals 14 residues. Trimming took off 2 bases at V and 0 bases at J, with 9 bases between the two ends. Germline lookup yields CDR1 SGHRS and CDR2 YFSETQ. The CDR3 DNA reads as TGCGCCAGCAGCTTTCTTCCCTCCTCCTACGAGCAGTACTTC. Amino acids: CASSFLPSSYEQYF.

In its sample, this clone was seen a few times. This rearrangement joins TRBV19 to TRBJ2-5; maybe TRBD2 (5 bases). The V end was cut by 0 bases, the J end by 5 bases, with 7 bases between. Germline lookup yields CDR1 LNHDA and CDR2 SQIVND (reference sequence). The CDR3 contains 13 residues. The CDR3 loop reads CASSIDPGETQYF. The CDR3 bases are TGTGCCAGTAGTATAGATCCGGGGGAGACCCAGTACTTC.

This clone has only one observation. This chain uses TRBV7-6 with TRBJ2-6, with 7 bases lining up with TRBD1. The junction had 7 bases not matched to a gene; V was cut back by 5 bases and J by 0 bases. The V gene's germline CDR1 is SGHVS and CDR2 FNYEAQ. This CDR3 is 17 amino acids long. CDR3 DNA: TGTGCCAGCAGCCCCGGGACAGCTAGCTCTGGGGCCAACGTCCTGACTTTC. Protein product: CASSPGTASSGANVLTF.

V and J are TRBV30 and TRBJ2-2, with D unresolved. Looked up from germline, CDR1 is GTSNPN and CDR2 is SVGIG (reference sequence). V dropped 2 bases and J dropped 5 bases, with 12 bases sitting between them. CDR3 size: 14 residues. CDR3 in amino acids: CAWSWIIGTGELFF. The CDR3 DNA follows: TGTGCCTGGAGTTGGATCATAGGGACCGGGGAGCTGTTTTTT.

On this clone: At one boundary the junction diverges from the germline segment, which might be a read error. V usage is TRBV6-4 and J usage is TRBJ1-3, with TRBD1 matching 9 bases. Germline assignment: CDR1 MRHNA and CDR2 SNTAGT. The CDR3 extends over 14 amino acids. CDR3 nucleotides: TGTGCCAGCACTGACAGGGGGAAGAGGAACACCATATATTTT. Translating it yields CASTDRGKRNTIYF.

The J gene is TRBJ2-1, the V gene TRBV19, with 7 bases aligning to TRBD2. This CDR3 has 15 amino acids. CDR1 is LNHDA and CDR2 is SQIVND in the germline V gene (reference sequence). After removal of 3 bases from V and 8 bases from J, the junction contained 10 bases not matched to a gene. The CDR3 sequence is CASSMSGLVSHEQFF. CDR3 in DNA: TGTGCCAGTAGTATGTCCGGACTAGTATCCCATGAGCAGTTCTTC.

V gene TRBV14 combines with J gene TRBJ2-1, with D tentatively TRBD2 (6 bases). The V end lost 4 bases, the J end lost 9 bases, and 16 bases lay between the germline ends. Germline V gives CDR1 SGHDN, CDR2 FVKESK. The CDR3 spans 14 residues. The CDR3 bases are TGTGCCAGCAGCCTGCGGGACGCGGGATTTGAGCAGTTCTTC. Translated, it gives CASSLRDAGFEQFF.

The V call is TRBV4-1, the J call TRBJ1-6; 8 nucleotides align to TRBD1. Trimming took 3 bases from V and 7 from J; bases not matched to a gene: 5. The CDR3 has 15 amino acids. Germline CDR1 and CDR2: MGHRA and YSYEKL. CDR3 in amino acids: CASSQPQGVNSPLHF. CDR3 bases: TGCGCCAGCAGCCAGCCACAGGGGGTCAATTCACCCCTCCACTTT.

The rearrangement uses TRBV7-6 and TRBJ2-6; 7 bases map to TRBD1. The length of the CDR3 is 16 residues. V lost 4 bases and J lost 0; bases outside the gene matches: 3. CDR1 and CDR2 (germline): SGHVS, FNYEAQ. Here the CDR3 reads CASSSGGNSGANVLTF. The CDR3 DNA reads TGTGCCAGCAGCTCAGGGGGAAACTCTGGGGCCAACGTCCTGACTTTC.

The rearrangement links TRBV5-4 to TRBJ1-6; weak D call: TRBD1 (6 bases). The CDR3 has 15 amino acids. In germline, CDR1 is SGHNT, CDR2 YYREEE (reference sequence). The germline V and J ends were trimmed by 4 bases and 5 bases, with 13 bases remaining between them. The CDR3 nucleotides are TGTGCCAGCAGCCCTAGTACAGGGAATAATTCACCCCTCCACTTT. Amino acid sequence: CASSPSTGNNSPLHF. Full variable domain (remainder filled in from reference TRBV5-4 and TRBJ1-6): ETGVTQSPTHLIKTRGQQVTLRCSSQSGHNTVSWYQQALGQGPQFIFQYYREEENGRGNFPPRFSGLQFPNYSSELNVNALELDDSALYLCASSPSTGNNSPLHFGNGTRLTVT.

The chain joins TRBV7-3 to TRBJ2-3, with D perhaps given as TRBD1 or TRBD2 (5 bases each). Trimming removed 5 bases at V and 4 bases at J, with 10 bases between. This CDR3 contains 13 residues. Germline-derived CDR1 and CDR2 are SGHTA and FQGTGA. This CDR3 is CASSGGHPDTQYF. CDR3 in DNA: TGTGCCAGCAGCGGAGGACACCCAGATACGCAGTATTTT. Full variable domain (remainder filled in from reference TRBV7-3 and TRBJ2-3): GAGVSQTPSNKVTEKGKYVELRCDPISGHTALYWYRQSLGQGPEFLIYFQGTGAADDSGLPNDRFFAVRPEGSVSTLKIQRTERGDSAVYLCASSGGHPDTQYFGPGTRLTVL.

The chain links TRBV9 to TRBJ1-2, with unresolved D. The CDR3 has 13 residues. V lost 2 bases to trimming and J lost 10 bases, with 15 bases between them. Germline V gives CDR1 SGDLS, CDR2 YYNGEE. CDR3: CASSVGPTGNYTF. The CDR3 DNA reads as TGTGCCAGCAGCGTGGGCCCGACGGGTAACTACACCTTC.

This rearrangement joins TRBV28 to TRBJ2-6; a possible D gene is TRBD2 (6 bases). With 9 bases removed from V and 2 bases from J, the gap between germline ends came to 17 bases. Germline CDR1 reads MDHEN; CDR2 reads SYDVKM. The CDR3 extends over 16 amino acids. CDR3 loop: CASGGYRPPGANVLTF. In nucleotides, the CDR3 is TGTGCCAGTGGGGGGTACAGACCCCCTGGGGCCAACGTCCTGACTTTC.

The chain combines TRBV9 with TRBJ2-1; no firm D call. CDR1 and CDR2 (germline): SGDLS, YYNGEE. CDR3 length equals 14 residues. Trimming pared 7 bases from V and 7 bases from J, leaving 18 bases between. The CDR3 loop reads CASGASGVWNEQFF. CDR3 coding DNA: TGTGCCAGCGGCGCCTCCGGTGTGTGGAATGAGCAGTTCTTC. The whole variable domain, remainder taken from reference TRBV9 and TRBJ2-1, is DSGVTQTPKHLITATGQRVTLRCSPRSGDLSVYWYQQSLDQGLQFLIQYYNGEERAKGNILERFSAQQFPDLHSELNLSSLELGDSALYFCASGASGVWNEQFFGPGTRLTVL.